This T cell receptor (beta chain) was obtained from a study of OX40 agonist ivuxolimab in advanced cancers. Some background on the complete study: Ivuxolimab, which targeted the costimulatory receptor OX40 (CD134), was an agonistic, fully human IgG2 monoclonal antibody. Intravenous ivuxolimab was administered to patients every 2 weeks at six dose levels: 0.01, 0.1, 0.3, 1.5, 3 and 10 mg/kg. Of the approximately 54 patients in dose escalation, 19 had hepatocellular carcinoma, some 15 had melanoma, 9 had renal cell carcinoma and 9 had head and neck cancer. In the dose-escalation cohort, 82.7% of patients were male, and the mean age was about 55 years, with a range of 23 to 79. Prior anti-PD-1, anti-PD-L1 or anti-CTLA-4 therapy was permitted, and 30% to 50% of dose-escalation patients had received checkpoint inhibitors. Partial responses occurred in three dose-escalation patients: two with cutaneous melanoma and one with hepatocellular carcinoma. The point of sequencing TCRbeta in the periphery was to test whether ivuxolimab changed TCR sequence diversity and drove clonal T-cell expansion. The paper covers the monotherapy dose-escalation part of the phase I ivuxolimab trial, which included N ≈ 50 patients. What the authors observed across the whole study: At doses of 0.1 to 3.0 mg/kg, clonal expansion of both CD4+ and CD8+ T cells in blood was seen between baseline and week 6. On average, CD8+ T cells showed more expanded clones than CD4+ T cells after ivuxolimab. Low levels of normalized T-cell clonal expansion were also shown by some nonresponding patients. The antigen specificity of the clonally expanded peripheral T cells was not determined. In partial responders in the 0.1-3.0 mg/kg groups, normalized peripheral clonal expansion was found to be among the lowest, especially among CD8+ T cells.

The trim is 1 base for V and 2 bases for J, with a gap of 2 bases between the germline ends. Per the germline V gene, SQVTM is the CDR1 and ANQGSEA is the CDR2. Measured from the cysteine to the phenylalanine, the CDR3 is 11 residues long. Here the CDR3 DNA is all that survives: 33 bases in frame from base 1. For sequencing of the TCRbeta CDR3 region, genomic DNA was extracted from the sorted cells. The immunoSEQ Assay was used for sequencing of TCRbeta CDR3 regions. The table comes from immuneACCESS by way of TCRdb, which keeps in-frame sequences with V and J called. Part of the clones is missing from these tables; in studies checked, under half for an unresolved V gene and the rest for unknown reasons. Recorded for this sample are about 48,000 clones; roughly three quarters of them occurred a single time. Together, the top ten hold more than 5.5% of the sample. Notes on this clone: Its antigen remains unidentified. There are no base qualities to consult, and no much larger clone falls within one base.

The trial excluded patients who had a history of autoimmune disease or who were on systemic immunosuppression. Peripheral blood for TCR sequencing was drawn from every dose cohort at baseline, at cycle 4 day 1 and at cycle 7 day 1. The samples were drawn from a first-in-human, open-label, multicenter phase I dose-escalation trial of ivuxolimab. Adults with locally advanced or metastatic melanoma, renal cell carcinoma, hepatocellular carcinoma or head and neck squamous cell carcinoma were enrolled in the trial. Before TCR sequencing, CD4+ T cells and CD8+ T cells were sorted from peripheral blood as separate populations.

The receptor chain draws on TRBV29-1 and TRBJ2-5; the D gene cannot be resolved reliably. The sequence derives from an adult with an advanced solid tumor such as melanoma, head and neck, liver or kidney cancer. Sequenced here: CD4+ or CD8+ T cells sorted from blood, sampled in a trial of the OX40 agonist ivuxolimab. The DNA sequence reads TGCAGCGTTGAAGTACAAGAGACCCAGTACTTC. Translated, this is CSVEVQETQYF.